Below are 14 T cell receptor beta chains sequenced from a single sample in a study of the immune and genomic landscape of osteosarcoma. TCRdb keeps only in-frame clones here, not all; method: immunoSEQ multiplex PCR. The top ten hold around 16% of the sample, which has fewer than 3,500 clones, around 70% seen once. The sample was tumor tissue from a local recurrence in the femur. These receptor sequences come from a man aged 18 to 29 with osteosarcoma.

The V call is TRBV18, the J call TRBJ2-3; TRBD2 matches 9 bases. The germline V gene encodes CDR1 KGHSH and CDR2 LQKENI. The J segment lost 1 base and the V segment lost 3 bases, leaving 5 bases of the junction unmatched. The CDR3 has 16 residues. For the CDR3, the DNA is TGTGCCAGCTCACCGCAGCGGGGGGTGCGCACAGATACGCAGTATTTT. Translation gives CASSPQRGVRTDTQYF.

The chain is built from TRBV29-1 and TRBJ2-4; weak D call: TRBD2 (7 bases). The CDR3 has 13 residues. Trimming left V 3 bases short and J 8 bases short, with 14 bases between. The germline CDR1 and CDR2 sequences are SQVTM and ANQGSEA. DNA for the CDR3: TGCAGCGTTGATCCGGGGGGCGGGGACATTCAGTACTTC. Its translation: CSVDPGGGDIQYF.

The gene calls are TRBV28 and TRBJ2-7; D is undetermined. The germline CDR1 and CDR2 sequences are MDHEN and SYDVKM. The CDR3 length is 15 residues. Trimming stripped 3 bases from V and 0 bases from J, with 12 bases between. CDR3 protein: CASSFYVGSSYEQYF. The DNA of the CDR3 is TGTGCCAGCAGTTTTTATGTGGGAAGCTCCTACGAGCAGTACTTC.

The V and J genes are TRBV30 and TRBJ2-3; D not resolved. V dropped 2 bases and J dropped 1 base, with 16 bases sitting between them. This CDR3 is built from 16 residues. Germline V lookup: CDR1 GTSNPN, CDR2 SVGIG (reference sequence). The CDR3 nucleotides are TGTGCCTGGAGTTCAATCCGGGTAGGAGGCACAGATACGCAGTATTTT. Translation: CAWSSIRVGGTDTQYF. The complete variable domain, with remaining parts taken from reference TRBV30 and TRBJ2-3, reads SQTIHQWPATLVQPVGSPLSLECTVEGTSNPNLYWYRQAAGRGLQLLFYSVGIGQISSEVPQNLSASRPQDRQFILSSKKLLLSDSGFYLCAWSSIRVGGTDTQYFGPGTRLTVL.

The chain is built from TRBV19 and TRBJ2-1; weak D call: TRBD2 (5 bases). Germline assignment: CDR1 LNHDA and CDR2 SQIVND (reference sequence). V was clipped by 8 bases and J by 3 bases, with 17 bases between them. The CDR3 is 15 amino acids. Here the CDR3 reads CASGSSSRFYNEQFF. DNA of the CDR3: TGTGCCAGTGGTTCGTCTAGCAGGTTCTACAATGAGCAGTTCTTC.

V is TRBV28 and J is TRBJ2-6, with unresolved D. CDR3 size: 14 residues. Trimming took off 2 bases at V and 1 base at J, with 3 bases between the two ends. Per the germline V gene, CDR1 is MDHEN and CDR2 is SYDVKM. CDR3 protein: CASSLRSGANVLTF. In nucleotides, the CDR3 is TGTGCCAGCAGTTTAAGGTCTGGGGCCAACGTCCTGACTTTC.

The chain combines TRBV6-4 with TRBJ2-3; 9 nucleotides align to TRBD2. In germline, CDR1 is MRHNA, CDR2 SNTAGT. V shed 3 bases, J shed 4 bases, and the junction held 5 bases outside the gene matches. CDR3 length: 15 amino acids. CDR3 sequence: CASSEASGAADTQYF. The CDR3 bases are TGTGCCAGCAGTGAGGCTAGCGGGGCTGCAGATACGCAGTATTTT.

This clone was picked up a small number of times. The genes are TRBV15 and TRBJ2-1; the match to TRBD2 covers 7 bases. The CDR3 has 16 residues. Germline V gene sequence: CDR1 LNHNV, CDR2 YYDKDF (reference sequence). V shed 0 bases and J 3 bases; nucleotides not matched to a gene: 5. The CDR3: CATSRDYSSGYNEQFF. CDR3 DNA: TGTGCCACCAGCAGAGATTATTCTAGCGGCTACAATGAGCAGTTCTTC.

CDR3 bases: TGTGCCAGCAGTTACCCGGAACGGGCCCATGAAGCTTTCTTT. This sequence encodes CASSYPERAHEAFF. The chain carries TRBV6-5 and TRBJ1-1; D is ambiguous. The CDR3 totals 14 residues. Looked up from germline, CDR1 is MNHEY and CDR2 is SVGAGI. Deletions cut 2 bases from V and 7 bases from J, with 14 bases between.

This rearrangement joins TRBV1 to TRBJ2-7; the table's D gene call, TRBD1, was not cross checked with the DNA. TRBV1 is designated a pseudogene. CDR3 length: 17 amino acids. CDR3 sequence: CTSSPSNRPRGVYEQYF. The DNA for the CDR3 is TGCACCAGCAGCCCGTCCAACAGGCCCCGCGGAGTCTACGAGCAGTACTTC.

The chain employs TRBV6-5 and TRBJ2-5; D uncertain. CDR1 and CDR2 from the germline V gene are MNHEY and SVGAGI. Trimming pared 6 bases from V and 2 bases from J, leaving 13 bases between. The CDR3 is made up of 14 amino acids. DNA for the CDR3: TGTGCCAGCAGACCTATGCGTTCACAAGAGACCCAGTACTTC. It yields the protein CASRPMRSQETQYF.

V and J are TRBV30 and TRBJ2-1; no firm D call. The V end was cut by 2 bases, the J end by 4 bases, with 12 bases between. Germline-derived CDR1 and CDR2 are GTSNPN and SVGIG (reference sequence). The CDR3 runs 14 residues. CDR3 loop: CAWSPNAAYNEQFF. DNA of the CDR3: TGTGCCTGGAGTCCAAACGCGGCGTACAATGAGCAGTTCTTC. Full variable domain (outside the CDR3, taken from reference TRBV30 and TRBJ2-1): SQTIHQWPATLVQPVGSPLSLECTVEGTSNPNLYWYRQAAGRGLQLLFYSVGIGQISSEVPQNLSASRPQDRQFILSSKKLLLSDSGFYLCAWSPNAAYNEQFFGPGTRLTVL.

This clone was counted once. CDR3 residues: CASSRATSNEQYF. Here the CDR3 DNA reads TGTGCCAGCAGCCGTGCGACGTCGAACGAGCAGTACTTC. The V gene is TRBV7-3, the J gene TRBJ2-7, with D unresolved. V was cut by 5 bases and J by 5 bases, with 13 bases left in between. Per the germline V gene, CDR1 is SGHTA and CDR2 is FQGTGA. This CDR3 spans 13 amino acids.

V gene TRBV7-9 combines with J gene TRBJ2-5, with D possibly being TRBD1 or TRBD2 (5 bases each). In germline, CDR1 is SEHNR, CDR2 FQNEAQ (reference sequence). The length of the CDR3 is 15 residues. The V and J ends lost 1 base and 3 bases respectively, with 12 bases between them. CDR3 DNA: TGTGCCAGCAGCTTAGTTGGGGACGGAAAAGAGACCCAGTACTTC. It codes for CASSLVGDGKETQYF.